The 9 T cell receptor beta chains listed next were all sequenced from one sample in a study of blood T cell repertoires in COVID-19 (dated by TCRdb to the early 2020s). Preparation of the library involved the immunoSEQ multiplex PCR assay. The clones in this table, taken by TCRdb from immuneACCESS, are in-frame only. Not every clone is retained; where verified, under half of the shortfall comes from an unresolved V gene, and the cause of the rest is unknown. This sample lists about 210,000 clones; around 82% were detected once. Roughly 4.5% of the sample rests with the top ten. The sequencing sample was made of PBMCs or T cells enriched from blood (not recorded which). The receptors shown here come from a man aged 25-45 years with acute COVID-19.

The genes are TRBV18 and TRBJ1-4; TRBD1 matches 9 bases. In germline, CDR1 is KGHSH, CDR2 LQKENI. Unmatched junction bases numbered 9, after V lost 6 bases and J lost 7 bases. There are 15 residues in the CDR3. CDR3 loop: CASSIRQGVAEKLFF. The CDR3 DNA follows: TGTGCCAGCTCCATCCGACAGGGGGTTGCTGAAAAACTGTTTTTT.

This chain links TRBV7-9 with TRBJ1-1, with TRBD1 matching 7 bases. The V gene end was trimmed by 5 bases and the J gene end by 0 bases; junction bases not matched to a gene: 12. Looked up from germline, CDR1 is SEHNR and CDR2 is FQNEAQ (reference sequence). The CDR3 runs to 17 residues. CDR3 nucleotides: TGTGCCAGCAGCCGACGGTTCCCGGGACAGATGAACACTGAAGCTTTCTTT. Translation: CASSRRFPGQMNTEAFF. Full variable domain (rest looked up from reference TRBV7-9 and TRBJ1-1): DTGVSQNPRHKITKRGQNVTFRCDPISEHNRLYWYRQTLGQGPEFLTYFQNEAQLEKSRLLSDRFSAERPKGSFSTLEIQRTEQGDSAMYLCASSRRFPGQMNTEAFFGQGTRLTVV.

This sequence joins TRBV27 and TRBJ2-2; TRBD2 matches at 9 bases. The CDR3 sequence is 12 residues long. The germline gives CDR1 MNHEY, CDR2 SMNVEV (reference sequence). J lost 7 bases, V lost 6 bases, and 0 bases had no gene match. The CDR3 nucleotides read TGTGCCAGCAGGCGGGGGGGCGGGGAGCTGTTTTTT. Its translation is CASRRGGGELFF.

The V call is TRBV28, the J call TRBJ1-3; 8 bases are shared with TRBD1. The CDR3 runs to 15 residues. CDR1 is MDHEN and CDR2 is SYDVKM in the germline V gene. V lost 6 bases and J lost 0; bases outside the gene matches: 4. CDR3 region: CASRSGTGSGNTIYF. CDR3 nucleotide sequence: TGTGCCAGCAGGTCCGGGACAGGCTCTGGAAACACCATATATTTT.

The chain links TRBV6-6 to TRBJ2-5; 7 nucleotides line up with TRBD1. V shed 5 bases and J 2 bases; nucleotides not matched to a gene: 17. Germline V gene lookup returns CDR1 MNHNY and CDR2 SVGAGI (reference sequence). This CDR3 region has 18 residues. The CDR3 loop reads CASSRNRADRVLQETQYF. The CDR3 DNA reads TGTGCCAGCAGTCGTAATAGGGCCGACAGGGTTCTACAAGAGACCCAGTACTTC.

The chain carries TRBV5-1 and TRBJ2-3; 12 bases are shared with TRBD2. There are 18 residues in the CDR3. The V gene end was trimmed by 2 bases and the J gene end by 4 bases; junction bases not matched to a gene: 11. The germline V gene has CDR1 SGHRS and CDR2 YFSETQ. The CDR3: CASSFQSTSSGGADTQYF. The CDR3 DNA follows: TGCGCCAGCAGCTTCCAAAGTACTTCTAGCGGGGGGGCAGATACGCAGTATTTT. The complete variable domain, with remaining parts taken from reference TRBV5-1 and TRBJ2-3, reads KAGVTQTPRYLIKTRGQQVTLSCSPISGHRSVSWYQQTPGQGLQFLFEYFSETQRNKGNFPGRFSGRQFSNSRSEMNVSTLELGDSALYLCASSFQSTSSGGADTQYFGPGTRLTVL.

The gene calls are TRBV27 and TRBJ1-2; the D gene is possibly TRBD1 (5 bases). This CDR3 comprises 14 residues. Germline loops: CDR1 MNHEY, CDR2 SMNVEV (reference sequence). V shed 3 bases and J shed 5 bases, with 13 bases lying between them. Here the CDR3 reads CASSLGGTRYGYTF. The CDR3 coding sequence is TGTGCCAGCAGTTTGGGGGGGACCCGGTATGGCTACACCTTC.

This clone showed up just a few times. This sequence joins TRBV6-6 and TRBJ1-5; 8 bases fit TRBD1. Per germline, CDR1 MNHNY and CDR2 SVGAGI (reference sequence). The CDR3 is 16 amino acids. With V trimmed by 2 bases and J by 3 bases, 6 bases remained unmatched. Here the CDR3 DNA reads TGTGCCAGCAGTTACGGCAGGGGGCTGGTCAATCAGCCCCAGCATTTT. Amino acids: CASSYGRGLVNQPQHF.

The chain carries TRBV30 and TRBJ1-4; D possibly corresponds to TRBD1 (5 bases). V dropped 7 bases and J dropped 6 bases, with 18 bases sitting between them. Germline-derived CDR1 and CDR2 are GTSNPN and SVGIG (reference sequence). CDR3 size: 14 residues. CDR3 in DNA: TGTGCCTTCGAGCTGCGGGGGAGGGATGAAAAACTGTTTTTT. Protein sequence: CAFELRGRDEKLFF.